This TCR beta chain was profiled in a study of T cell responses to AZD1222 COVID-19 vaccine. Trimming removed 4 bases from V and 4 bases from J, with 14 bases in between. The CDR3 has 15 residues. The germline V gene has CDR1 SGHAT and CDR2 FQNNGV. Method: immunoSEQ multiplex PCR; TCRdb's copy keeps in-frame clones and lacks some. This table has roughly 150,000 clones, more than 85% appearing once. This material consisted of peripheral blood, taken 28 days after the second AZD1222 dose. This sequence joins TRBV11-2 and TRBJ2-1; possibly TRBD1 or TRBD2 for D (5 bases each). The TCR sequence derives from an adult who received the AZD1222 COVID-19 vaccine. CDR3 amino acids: CASSSGTAIYNEQFF. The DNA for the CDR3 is TGTGCCAGCAGCTCCGGGACCGCGATATACAATGAGCAGTTCTTC. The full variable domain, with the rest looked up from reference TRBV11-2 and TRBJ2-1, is EAGVAQSPRYKIIEKRQSVAFWCNPISGHATLYWYQQILGQGPKLLIQFQNNGVVDDSQLPKDRFSAERLKGVDSTLKIQPAKLEDSAVYLCASSSGTAIYNEQFFGPGTRLTVL.